This T cell receptor (beta chain) was identified in a study of post-analysis software for immune sequencing data. Regarding the study as a whole: Controls had lower frequencies than patients of 4 or 5 TRBV segments, which included TRBV5-6, TRBV5-1 and TRBV20-1. F-measure co-clustering was strong for batch-matched samples.

With regard to this clonotype: Its specificity is not known.

In germline, CDR1 is SQVTM, CDR2 ANQGSEA. This CDR3 has 13 amino acids. Trimming took off 4 bases at V and 8 bases at J, with 15 bases between the two ends. Tagging with unique molecular identifiers was a feature of the TCR beta cDNA libraries. One entry per CDR3 protein, called by TCRdb with MiXCR from the PCR reads. The sample lists roughly 800,000 distinct CDR3 sequences, just over 45% seen once, with 4.9% in the top ten. Sequencing used blood. J is TRBJ2-1 and V is TRBV29-1, with D possibly TRBD2 on 6 matching bases. This TCR derives from a girl between 5 and 17 years old with multiple sclerosis. CDR3 DNA: TGCAGCGTTGCCAGATCGGGGGTTGATGAGCAGTTCTTC. This codes for CSVARSGVDEQFF.